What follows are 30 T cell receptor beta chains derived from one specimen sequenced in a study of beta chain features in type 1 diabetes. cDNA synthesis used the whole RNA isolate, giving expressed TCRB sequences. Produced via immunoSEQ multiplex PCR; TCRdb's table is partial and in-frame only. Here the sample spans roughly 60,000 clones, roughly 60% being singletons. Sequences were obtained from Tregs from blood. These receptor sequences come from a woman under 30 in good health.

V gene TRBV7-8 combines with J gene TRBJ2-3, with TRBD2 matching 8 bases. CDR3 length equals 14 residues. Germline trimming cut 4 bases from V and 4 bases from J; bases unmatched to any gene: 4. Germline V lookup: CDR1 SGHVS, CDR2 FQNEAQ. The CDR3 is CASSSWTSPDTQYF. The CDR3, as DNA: TGTGCCAGCAGCTCCTGGACTAGCCCAGATACGCAGTATTTT. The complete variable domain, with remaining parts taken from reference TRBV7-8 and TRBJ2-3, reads GAGVSQSPRYKVAKRGQDVALRCDPISGHVSLFWYQQALGQGPEFLTYFQNEAQLDKSGLPSDRFFAERPEGSVSTLKIQRTQQEDSAVYLCASSSWTSPDTQYFGPGTRLTVL.

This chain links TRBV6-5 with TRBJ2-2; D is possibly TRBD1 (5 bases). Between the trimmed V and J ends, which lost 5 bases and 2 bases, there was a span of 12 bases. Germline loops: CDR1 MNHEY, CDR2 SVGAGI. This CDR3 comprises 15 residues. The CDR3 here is CASSRQLSNTGELFF. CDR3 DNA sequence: TGTGCCAGCAGTAGACAGCTTTCAAACACCGGGGAGCTGTTTTTT.

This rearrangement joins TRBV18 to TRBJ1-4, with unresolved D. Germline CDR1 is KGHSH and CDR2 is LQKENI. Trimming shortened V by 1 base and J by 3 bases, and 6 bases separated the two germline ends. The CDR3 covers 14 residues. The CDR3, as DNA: TGTGCCAGCTCACCACAGGAGGCTAATGAAAAACTGTTTTTT. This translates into CASSPQEANEKLFF. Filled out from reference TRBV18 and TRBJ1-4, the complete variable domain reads NAGVMQNPRHLVRRRGQEARLRCSPMKGHSHVYWYRQLPEEGLKFMVYLQKENIIDESGMPKERFSAEFPKEGPSILRIQQVVRGDSAAYFCASSPQEANEKLFFGSGTQLSVL.

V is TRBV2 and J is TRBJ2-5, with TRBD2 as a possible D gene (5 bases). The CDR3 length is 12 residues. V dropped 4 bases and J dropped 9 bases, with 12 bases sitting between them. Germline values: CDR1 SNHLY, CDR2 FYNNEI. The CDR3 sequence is CASSAPLGAQYF. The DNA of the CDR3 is TGTGCCAGCAGTGCCCCCCTCGGGGCCCAGTACTTC. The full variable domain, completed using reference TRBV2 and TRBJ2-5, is EPEVTQTPSHQVTQMGQEVILRCVPISNHLYFYWYRQILGQKVEFLVSFYNNEISEKSEIFDDQFSVERPDGSNFTLKIRSTKLEDSAMYFCASSAPLGAQYFGPGTRLLVL.

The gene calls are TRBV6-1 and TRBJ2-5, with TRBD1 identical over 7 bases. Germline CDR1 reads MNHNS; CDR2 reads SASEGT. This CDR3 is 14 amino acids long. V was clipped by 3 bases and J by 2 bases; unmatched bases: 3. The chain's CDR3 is CASSDRGMQETQYF. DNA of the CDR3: TGTGCCAGCAGTGACAGGGGGATGCAAGAGACCCAGTACTTC.

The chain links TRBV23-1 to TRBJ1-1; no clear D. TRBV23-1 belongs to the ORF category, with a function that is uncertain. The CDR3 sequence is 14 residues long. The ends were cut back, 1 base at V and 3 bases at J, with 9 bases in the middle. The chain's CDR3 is CASSQYSGDTEAFF. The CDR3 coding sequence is TGCGCCAGCAGTCAATATTCGGGAGACACTGAAGCTTTCTTT.

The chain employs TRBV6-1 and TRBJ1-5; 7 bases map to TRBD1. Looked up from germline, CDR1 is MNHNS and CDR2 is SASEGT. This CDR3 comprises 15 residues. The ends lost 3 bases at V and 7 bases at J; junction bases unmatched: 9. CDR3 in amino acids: CASSEITGAGQPQHF. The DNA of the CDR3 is TGTGCCAGCAGTGAGATAACAGGGGCAGGACAGCCCCAGCATTTT.

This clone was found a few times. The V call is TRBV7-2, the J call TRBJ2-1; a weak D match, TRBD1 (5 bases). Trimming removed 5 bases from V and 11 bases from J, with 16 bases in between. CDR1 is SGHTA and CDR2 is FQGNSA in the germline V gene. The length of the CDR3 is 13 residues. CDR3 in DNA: TGTGCCAGCAGCCCCCAGATTGGGGCCAAGCAGTTCTTC. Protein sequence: CASSPQIGAKQFF.

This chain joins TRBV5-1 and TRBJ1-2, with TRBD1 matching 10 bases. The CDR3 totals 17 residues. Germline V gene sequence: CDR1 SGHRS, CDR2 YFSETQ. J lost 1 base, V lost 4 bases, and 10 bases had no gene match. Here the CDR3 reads CASSRRQGASVNYGYTF. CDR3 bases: TGCGCCAGCAGCCGGAGACAGGGGGCGAGCGTTAACTATGGCTACACCTTC.

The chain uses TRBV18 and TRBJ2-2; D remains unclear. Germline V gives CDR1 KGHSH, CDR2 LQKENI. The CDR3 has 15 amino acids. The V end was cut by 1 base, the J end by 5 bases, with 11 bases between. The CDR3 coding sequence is TGTGCCAGCTCACCACAGAACTATAAAACCGGGGAGCTGTTTTTT. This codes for CASSPQNYKTGELFF.

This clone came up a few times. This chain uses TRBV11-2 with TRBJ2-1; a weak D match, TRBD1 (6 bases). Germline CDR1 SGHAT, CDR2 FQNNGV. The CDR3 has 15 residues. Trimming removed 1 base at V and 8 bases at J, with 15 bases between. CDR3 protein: CASSLGRTGRDEQFF. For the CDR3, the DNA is TGTGCCAGCAGCTTAGGCCGAACAGGGCGGGATGAGCAGTTCTTC.

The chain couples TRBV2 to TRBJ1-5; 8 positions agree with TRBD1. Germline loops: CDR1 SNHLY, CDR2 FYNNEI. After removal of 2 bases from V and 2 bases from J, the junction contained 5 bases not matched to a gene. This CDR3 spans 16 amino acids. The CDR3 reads CASSEWQGAGNQPQHF. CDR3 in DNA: TGTGCCAGCAGTGAATGGCAGGGGGCAGGCAATCAGCCCCAGCATTTT.

The CDR3 loop reads CASSRQGLGNEKLFF. In DNA, the CDR3 is TGTGCCAGCAGTAGACAGGGTCTAGGCAATGAAAAACTGTTTTTT. The chain combines TRBV6-5 with TRBJ1-4; 7 nucleotides align to TRBD1. The CDR3 runs 15 residues. After removal of 5 bases from V and 5 bases from J, the junction contained 8 bases not matched to a gene. Germline V gives CDR1 MNHEY, CDR2 SVGAGI.

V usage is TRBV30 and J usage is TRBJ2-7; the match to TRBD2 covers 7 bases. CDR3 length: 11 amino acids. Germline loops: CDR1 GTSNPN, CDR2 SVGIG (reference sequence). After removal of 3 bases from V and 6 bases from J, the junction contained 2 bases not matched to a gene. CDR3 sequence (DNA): TGTGCCTGGAGGACGGGGGGCGAGCAGTACTTC. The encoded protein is CAWRTGGEQYF.

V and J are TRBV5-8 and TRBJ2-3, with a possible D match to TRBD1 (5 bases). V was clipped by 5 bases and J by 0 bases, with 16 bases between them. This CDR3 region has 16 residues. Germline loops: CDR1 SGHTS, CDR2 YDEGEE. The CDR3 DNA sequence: TGTGCCAGCAGTGTTTGGGGCAGATCTAGCACAGATACGCAGTATTTT. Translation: CASSVWGRSSTDTQYF.

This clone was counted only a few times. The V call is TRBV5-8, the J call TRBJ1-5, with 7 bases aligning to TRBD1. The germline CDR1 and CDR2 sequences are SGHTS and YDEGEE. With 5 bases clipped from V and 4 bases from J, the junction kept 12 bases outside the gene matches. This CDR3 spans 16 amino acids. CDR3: CASSFGTDGPNQPQHF. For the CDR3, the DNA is TGTGCCAGCAGTTTCGGGACAGATGGGCCAAATCAGCCCCAGCATTTT.

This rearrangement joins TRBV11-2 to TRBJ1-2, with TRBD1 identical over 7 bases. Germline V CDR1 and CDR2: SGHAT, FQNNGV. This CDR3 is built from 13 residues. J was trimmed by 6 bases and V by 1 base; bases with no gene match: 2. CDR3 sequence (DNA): TGTGCCAGCAGCTTAGGAGGGGGCGATGGCTACACCTTC. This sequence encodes CASSLGGGDGYTF.

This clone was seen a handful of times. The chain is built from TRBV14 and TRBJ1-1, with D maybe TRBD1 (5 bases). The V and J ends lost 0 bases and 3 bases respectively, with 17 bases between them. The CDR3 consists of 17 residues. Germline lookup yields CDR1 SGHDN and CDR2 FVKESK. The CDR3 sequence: CASSQDLGSRAYTEAFF. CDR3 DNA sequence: TGTGCCAGCAGCCAAGATCTTGGGTCCAGGGCCTACACTGAAGCTTTCTTT.

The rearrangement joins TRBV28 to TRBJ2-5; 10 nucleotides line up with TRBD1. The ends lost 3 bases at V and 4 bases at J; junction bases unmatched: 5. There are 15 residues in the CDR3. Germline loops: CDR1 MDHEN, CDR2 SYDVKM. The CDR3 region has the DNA TGTGCCAGCAGTTTTAGGACAGGGGGAGGAGAGACCCAGTACTTC. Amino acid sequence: CASSFRTGGGETQYF.

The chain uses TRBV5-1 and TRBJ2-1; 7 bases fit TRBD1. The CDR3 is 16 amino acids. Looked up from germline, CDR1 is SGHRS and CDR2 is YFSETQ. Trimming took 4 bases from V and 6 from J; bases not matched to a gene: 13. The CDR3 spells CASSLTGSRAVNEQFF. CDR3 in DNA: TGCGCCAGCAGCCTGACAGGGTCCCGGGCCGTCAATGAGCAGTTCTTC.

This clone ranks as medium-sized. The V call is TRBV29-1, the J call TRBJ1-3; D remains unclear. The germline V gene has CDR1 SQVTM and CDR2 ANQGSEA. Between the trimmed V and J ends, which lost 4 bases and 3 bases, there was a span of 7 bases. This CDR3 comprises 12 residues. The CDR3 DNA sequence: TGCAGCGTTGCCAAACTTGGAAACACCATATATTTT. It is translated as CSVAKLGNTIYF.

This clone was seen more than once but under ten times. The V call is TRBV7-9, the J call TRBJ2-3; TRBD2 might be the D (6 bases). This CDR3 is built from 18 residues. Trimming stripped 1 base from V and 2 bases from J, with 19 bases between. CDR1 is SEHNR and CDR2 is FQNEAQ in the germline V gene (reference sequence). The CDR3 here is CASSLVRLVGLATDTQYF. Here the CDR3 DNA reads TGTGCCAGCAGCTTAGTTAGGTTGGTGGGACTCGCCACAGATACGCAGTATTTT.

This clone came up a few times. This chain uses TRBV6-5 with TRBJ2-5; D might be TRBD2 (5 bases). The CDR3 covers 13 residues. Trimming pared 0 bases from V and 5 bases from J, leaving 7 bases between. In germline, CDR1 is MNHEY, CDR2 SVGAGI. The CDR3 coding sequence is TGTGCCAGCAGTTACTCCAGGAGGGAGACCCAGTACTTC. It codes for CASSYSRRETQYF.

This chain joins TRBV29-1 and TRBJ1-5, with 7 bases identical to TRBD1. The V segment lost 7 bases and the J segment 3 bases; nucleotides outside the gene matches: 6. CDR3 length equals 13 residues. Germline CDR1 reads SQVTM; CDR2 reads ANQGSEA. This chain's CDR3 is CSAGQAFNQPQHF. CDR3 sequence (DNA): TGCAGCGCTGGACAGGCGTTCAATCAGCCCCAGCATTTT.

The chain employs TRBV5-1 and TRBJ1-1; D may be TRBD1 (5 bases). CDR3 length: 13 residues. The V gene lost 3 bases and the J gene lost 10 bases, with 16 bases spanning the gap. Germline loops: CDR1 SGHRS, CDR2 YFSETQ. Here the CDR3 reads CASSSALQGTAFF. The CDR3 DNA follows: TGCGCCAGCAGCTCCGCCCTCCAGGGAACAGCTTTCTTT.

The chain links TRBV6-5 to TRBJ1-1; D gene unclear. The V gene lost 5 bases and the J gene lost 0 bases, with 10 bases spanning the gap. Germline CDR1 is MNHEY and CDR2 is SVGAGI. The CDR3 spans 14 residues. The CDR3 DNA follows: TGTGCCAGCAGTCTTAGGCGGCTGAACACTGAAGCTTTCTTT. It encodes CASSLRRLNTEAFF.

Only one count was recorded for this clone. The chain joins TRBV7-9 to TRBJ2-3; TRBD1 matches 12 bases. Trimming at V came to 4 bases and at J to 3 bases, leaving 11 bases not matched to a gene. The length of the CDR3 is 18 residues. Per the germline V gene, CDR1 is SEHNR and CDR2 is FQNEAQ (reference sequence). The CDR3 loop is CASSSLRRGQGATDTQYF. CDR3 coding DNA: TGTGCCAGCAGCTCTCTCCGAAGGGGACAGGGGGCAACAGATACGCAGTATTTT.

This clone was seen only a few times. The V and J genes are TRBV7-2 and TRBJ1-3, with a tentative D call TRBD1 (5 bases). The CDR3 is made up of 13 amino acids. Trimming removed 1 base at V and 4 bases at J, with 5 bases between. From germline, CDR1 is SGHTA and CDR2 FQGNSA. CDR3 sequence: CASSLDRGNTIYF. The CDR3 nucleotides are TGTGCCAGCAGCTTAGACAGGGGAAACACCATATATTTT.

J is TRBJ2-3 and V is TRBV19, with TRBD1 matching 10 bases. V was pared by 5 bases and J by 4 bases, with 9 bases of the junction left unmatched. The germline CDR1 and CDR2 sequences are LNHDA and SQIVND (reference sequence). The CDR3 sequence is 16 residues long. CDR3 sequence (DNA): TGTGCCAGTAGTCCCGATATGGGGACAGGGGCAGATACGCAGTATTTT. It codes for CASSPDMGTGADTQYF.

The DNA of the CDR3 is TGTGCCAGCAGCGTCGACAGGGTTGAAGCTTTCTTT. Translation: CASSVDRVEAFF. V usage is TRBV7-2 and J usage is TRBJ1-1, with 7 nucleotides matching TRBD1. The CDR3 spans 12 residues. Per the germline V gene, CDR1 is SGHTA and CDR2 is FQGNSA. Trimming at V came to 5 bases and at J to 7 bases, leaving 4 bases not matched to a gene.